These T cell receptor beta chains were read from a single sample in a study of cytomegalovirus exposure and HLA in healthy donors. Sequencing used immunoSEQ multiplex PCR; TCRdb keeps in-frame clones, though not all of them. The sample carries hundreds of thousands of clones, 80% to 90% recorded once. Material for sequencing was PBMCs. Every receptor here comes from a woman between 18 and 29 years old in good health and CMV-seronegative. Each CDR3 is given with its conserved first and last residue. The order of the fields is V gene, J gene, CDR3 protein.

V gene: TRBV5-1; J gene: TRBJ1-2; CDR3 protein: CASSLGTGGYGYTF
V gene: TRBV19; J gene: TRBJ1-6; CDR3 protein: CASSSKSFNSPGTSPLHF
V gene: TRBV29-1; J gene: TRBJ2-7; CDR3 protein: CSVDRGDEQYF
V gene: TRBV7-2; J gene: TRBJ2-7; CDR3 protein: CASSLAYQRSTYEQYF
V gene: TRBV29-1; J gene: TRBJ1-2; CDR3 protein: CSVGAGQGFEGYTF
V gene: TRBV2; J gene: TRBJ2-5; CDR3 protein: CASSRSGTSGKPQETQYF
V gene: TRBV27; J gene: TRBJ2-7; CDR3 protein: CASRGLAGDSYEQYF
V gene: TRBV5-5; J gene: TRBJ2-7; CDR3 protein: CASSLTGIFVPSSSYEQYF
V gene: TRBV4-1; J gene: TRBJ2-7; CDR3 protein: CASSLTQGSSYEQYF
V gene: TRBV5-6; J gene: TRBJ2-3; CDR3 protein: CASSRIGGTGSTDTQYF